Reported below is one T cell receptor beta chain. Its antigen remains unidentified. The source of the sample is a study of T cells in Graves' hyperthyroidism and ophthalmopathy. About the study: At initial diagnosis, before any treatment had begun, peripheral blood was obtained. General study results and limits: A median about 6.2 months before onset, the model predicted ophthalmopathy.

The patients, who ranged from 18 to 65 in age, presented with newly diagnosed hyperthyroidism lasting under 2 months. Patients were excluded for uncontrolled infection, other autoimmune disease, pregnancy or lactation. Using RNA transcripts as the source, TCR beta CDR3 regions were amplified. With the HTBI primer set, the TCR CDR3 went through a first round of RT-PCR. TCRdb re-called the multiplex PCR reads through MiXCR, storing one row per CDR3 protein. The profile shows roughly 800,000 distinct CDR3 sequences, roughly 37% of them singletons. The sequence derives from a man aged 18 to 29 with Graves' hyperthyroidism. The sample taken for sequencing was blood.

The CDR3 bases are TGCAGCAGCCGAGAGTCTTACGAGCAGTACTTC. This encodes CSSRESYEQYF. The chain recombines TRBV29-1 with TRBJ2-7; D gene ambiguous. The CDR3 has 11 residues. Germline V CDR1 and CDR2: SQVTM, ANQGSEA. Trimming pared 8 bases from V and 4 bases from J, leaving 12 bases between.